This TCR beta chain was captured in a study of OX40 agonist ivuxolimab in advanced cancers. Profiled with immunoSEQ multiplex PCR; TCRdb holds only in-frame clones, not every one. This repertoire shows around 85,000 clones, about 90% found once; its top ten account for around 1.5%. Per the germline V gene, CDR1 is SGHAT and CDR2 is FQNNGV. Trimming pared 1 base from V and 1 base from J, leaving 8 bases between. This CDR3 contains 15 residues. The chain combines TRBV11-2 with TRBJ1-3, with D tentatively TRBD1 (5 bases). Sample: CD4+ or CD8+ T cells sorted from blood, taken in a trial of the OX40 agonist ivuxolimab. This clonotype originated in an adult with an advanced solid tumor such as melanoma, head and neck, liver or kidney cancer. The CDR3 bases are TGTGCCAGCAGCTTAGGATGGGGGTCTGGAAACACCATATATTTT. Translating gives CASSLGWGSGNTIYF.